A selection of T cell receptor beta chains follows, all from one sample in a study of T cells in Graves' hyperthyroidism and ophthalmopathy. MiXCR was run by TCRdb on the multiplex PCR reads, yielding one entry per CDR3 protein. The sample has fewer than 800,000 distinct CDR3 sequences; over 15% are singletons. The sample consisted of blood. All receptors derive from a man younger than 35 with Graves' hyperthyroidism. Each CDR3 is given with its conserved first and last residue. Fields, in order: V gene, clone size, CDR3 protein. A clone size is listed for some rows: how often the clone was seen (once, few, many), or a class if it is expanded.

>TRBV30|many
CAWSPRTPGIQYF
>TRBV9|NA
CASSVDRGLTRLKETQYF
>TRBV28|many
CASSSSGPQETQYF
>TRBV20-1|NA
CSATRGWPYGDTQYF
>TRBV30|NA
CAWRPIPSRKWGDYGYTF
>TRBV19|few
CASPDSSNEQFF
>TRBV12-3/TRBV12-4|many
CASSRGQGAEAFF
>TRBV30|many
CAWNTQYF
>TRBV28|many
CASSRQGTEQYF
>TRBV19|few
CASSPSSGQLEQYF
>TRBV7-9|many
CASSPPGREAVEQFF
>TRBV4-2|NA
CASSQESLGNEQFF
>TRBV10-1|few
CASSESIGDSSEYEQYF
>TRBV29-1|NA
CSVDWVGREIVVNTEAFF
>TRBV3-1|few
CASSQGTGGGNQPQHF
>TRBV7-8|many
CASSLGRVNQPQHF
>TRBV6-1|many
CGGGNQPQHF
>TRBV20-1|many
CSASPLTSGSPYEQYF
>TRBV24-1|NA
CATSDWTGWQETQYF
>TRBV27|many
CASRSLRDRKETQYF
>TRBV25-1|few
CASSDAGRTHF
>TRBV4-1|NA
CASSQGRGTKNIQYF
>TRBV4-1|few
CASRSGQGRTYEQYF
>TRBV7-3|NA
CACSSSGTTGGGELFF
>TRBV9|NA
CASSDPFTGTAYGYTF
>TRBV20-1|few
CSASILGLVKYEQYF
>TRBV12-3/TRBV12-4|many
CASSLVLAGHNEQFF
>TRBV29-1|NA
CSAAGGRQEQYF
>TRBV20-1|many
CSARDENGMLGYRTDTQYF
>TRBV12-3/TRBV12-4|few
CASSFLGPGTREKLFF
>TRBV28|few
CASITGGSSYEQYF
>TRBV3-1|many
CASSRGVLRERYEQYF
>TRBV7-2|few
CASSLVDRTDQETQYF
>TRBV28|few
CASSFLEYGYTF
>TRBV12-3/TRBV12-4|many
CASSLRGHKGGEQYF
>TRBV28|many
CASSLLSIGPTSYEQYF
>TRBV6-1|NA
CASSPLGQPEAFF
>TRBV7-3|NA
CASSRYRVDTGELFF
>TRBV19|NA
CASSTLWTGGIYEQYF
>TRBV7-2|many
CASSLFKNTEAFF
>TRBV28|many
CASSSQLQSYEQYF
>TRBV25-1|NA
CASSEYTGSGTDTQYF
>TRBV12-5|few
CASGFRGADTQYF
>TRBV3-1|many
CASSQDGAPPRKQFF
>TRBV16|few
CASERTSGTDEQFF
>TRBV25-1|few
CASSEYGRVDTQYF
>TRBV18|many
CASSPRPDTQYF
>TRBV10-3|few
CAIGRTGGLRGYTF
>TRBV28|few
CASSDIFGGQSSYEQYF
>TRBV11-3|NA
CASSLMGPLSGYTF
>TRBV28|few
CASSLLRGVLFF
>TRBV2|few
CASSVRTSYEQYF
>TRBV24-1|few
CATSDPSGRAFQTGELFF
>TRBV20-1|many
CSSISGNTDTQYF
>TRBV10-3|few
CADLPPGQGNTEAFF
>TRBV9|many
CASSGGQGDYGYTF
>TRBV18|few
CASSTDRDTIYF